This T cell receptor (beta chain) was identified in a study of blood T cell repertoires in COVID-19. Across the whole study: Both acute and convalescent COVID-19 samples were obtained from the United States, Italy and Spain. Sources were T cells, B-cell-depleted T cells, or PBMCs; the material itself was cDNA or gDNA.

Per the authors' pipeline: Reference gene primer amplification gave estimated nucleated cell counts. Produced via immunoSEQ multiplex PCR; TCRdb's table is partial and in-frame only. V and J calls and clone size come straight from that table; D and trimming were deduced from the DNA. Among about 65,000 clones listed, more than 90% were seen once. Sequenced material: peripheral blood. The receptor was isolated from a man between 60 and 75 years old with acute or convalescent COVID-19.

CDR3 protein: CASSQWDSQETQYF. DNA for the CDR3: TGTGCCAGCAGTCAATGGGACAGCCAAGAGACCCAGTACTTC. This chain connects TRBV6-5 to TRBJ2-5, with 7 bases lining up with TRBD1. Per germline, CDR1 MNHEY and CDR2 SVGAGI. V shed 5 bases, J shed 1 base, and the junction held 4 bases outside the gene matches. The CDR3 contains 14 residues.